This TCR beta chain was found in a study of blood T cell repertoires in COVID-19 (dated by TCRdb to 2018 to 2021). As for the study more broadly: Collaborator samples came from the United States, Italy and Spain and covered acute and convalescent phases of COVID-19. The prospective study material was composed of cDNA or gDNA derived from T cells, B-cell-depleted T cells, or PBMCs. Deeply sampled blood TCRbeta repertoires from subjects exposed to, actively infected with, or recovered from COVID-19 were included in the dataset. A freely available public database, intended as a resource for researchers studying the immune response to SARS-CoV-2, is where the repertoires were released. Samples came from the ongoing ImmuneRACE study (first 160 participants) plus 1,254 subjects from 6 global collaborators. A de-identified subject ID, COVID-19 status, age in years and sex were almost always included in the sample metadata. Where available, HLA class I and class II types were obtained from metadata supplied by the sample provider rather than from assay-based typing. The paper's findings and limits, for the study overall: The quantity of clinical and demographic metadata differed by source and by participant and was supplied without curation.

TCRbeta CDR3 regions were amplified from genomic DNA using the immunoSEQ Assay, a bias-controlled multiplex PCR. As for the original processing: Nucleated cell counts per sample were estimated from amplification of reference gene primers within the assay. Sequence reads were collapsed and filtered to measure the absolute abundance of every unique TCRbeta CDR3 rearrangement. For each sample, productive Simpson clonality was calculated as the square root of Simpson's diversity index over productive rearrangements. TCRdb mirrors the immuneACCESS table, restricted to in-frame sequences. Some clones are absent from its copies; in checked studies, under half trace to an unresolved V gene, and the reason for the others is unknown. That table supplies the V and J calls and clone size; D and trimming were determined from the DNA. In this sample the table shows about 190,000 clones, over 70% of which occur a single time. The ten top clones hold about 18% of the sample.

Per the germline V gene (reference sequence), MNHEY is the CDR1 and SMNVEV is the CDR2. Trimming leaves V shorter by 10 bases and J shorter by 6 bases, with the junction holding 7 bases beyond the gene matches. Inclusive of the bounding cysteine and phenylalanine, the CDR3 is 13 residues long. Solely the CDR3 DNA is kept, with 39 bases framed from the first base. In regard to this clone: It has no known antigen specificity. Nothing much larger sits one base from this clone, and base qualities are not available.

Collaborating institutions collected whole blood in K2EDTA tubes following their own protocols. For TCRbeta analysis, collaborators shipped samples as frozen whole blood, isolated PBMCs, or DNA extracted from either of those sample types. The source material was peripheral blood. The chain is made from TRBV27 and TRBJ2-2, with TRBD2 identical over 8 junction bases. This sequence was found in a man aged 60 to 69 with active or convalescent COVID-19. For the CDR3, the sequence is CATSPGGSGELFF. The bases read TGTGCCACCTCCCCGGGGGGGTCCGGGGAGCTGTTTTTT.